This T cell receptor beta chain originates from a study of blood T cell repertoires in COVID-19. Study summary: Whether acute or convalescent, the COVID-19 samples came from the United States, Italy and Spain.

CDR1 is SGHDN and CDR2 is FVKESK in the germline V gene. V shed 6 bases and J 7 bases; nucleotides not matched to a gene: 5. This CDR3 comprises 14 residues. Repertoires were generated with immunoSEQ multiplex PCR, while TCRdb's copy carries only in-frame clones and drops some. The repertoire holds about 91,000 clones, with roughly nine tenths as singletons. Sequencing used peripheral blood. The chain links TRBV14 to TRBJ2-1, with 11 bases matching TRBD1. The source is a man between 65 and 85 years old with acute or convalescent COVID-19. CDR3 nucleotides: TGTGCCAGCAGTCGGGACAGGGGGAGGAATGAGCAGTTCTTC. Protein: CASSRDRGRNEQFF.